Shown below are 29 T cell receptor beta chains from a single sample sequenced in a study of PD-1 blockade in mismatch repair-deficient tumors. Sequencing was performed with immunoSEQ multiplex PCR; in TCRdb, only in-frame clones are kept and a portion is missing. The sample lists roughly 15,000 clones, almost 85% occurring once. Sample: PBMCs, taken before pembrolizumab treatment. The receptors were sampled from an adult with mismatch repair-deficient cancer.

The rearrangement uses TRBV6-5 and TRBJ2-1; 7 nucleotides match TRBD1. Germline CDR1 is MNHEY and CDR2 is SVGAGI. With V trimmed by 2 bases and J by 4 bases, 5 bases remained unmatched. The CDR3 loop spans 15 amino acids. The CDR3 loop reads CASSYAGTAYNEQFF. In DNA form, the CDR3 reads TGTGCCAGCAGTTACGCCGGGACAGCGTACAATGAGCAGTTCTTC.

This chain connects TRBV6-1 to TRBJ2-7; 7 nucleotides agree with TRBD1. V dropped 10 bases and J dropped 0; count of bases not matched to a gene: 6. This CDR3 contains 13 residues. The V gene's germline CDR1 is MNHNS and CDR2 SASEGT. The CDR3 loop reads CATLDRASYEQYF. The CDR3 DNA sequence: TGTGCCACCTTAGACAGGGCCTCCTACGAGCAGTACTTC.

This rearrangement joins TRBV30 to TRBJ2-2; 12 bases are a match to TRBD2. CDR1 is GTSNPN and CDR2 is SVGIG in the germline V gene (reference sequence). The V segment lost 4 bases and the J segment 4 bases; nucleotides outside the gene matches: 1. The CDR3 is 14 amino acids. The CDR3 DNA is TGTGCCTGGACTAGCGGGAGGGCCACCGGGGAGCTGTTTTTT. The encoded protein is CAWTSGRATGELFF.

This chain uses TRBV6-8 with TRBJ1-1, with 9 bases lining up with TRBD1. V lost 0 bases to trimming and J lost 10 bases; unmatched junction nucleotides: 3. The CDR3 loop spans 13 amino acids. The germline V gene encodes CDR1 MNHGY and CDR2 SAAAGT. CDR3 sequence: CASSYSPDRGAFF. CDR3 coding DNA: TGTGCCAGCAGTTACTCCCCGGACAGGGGAGCTTTCTTT.

This clone was recorded only once. This chain joins TRBV11-1 and TRBJ1-1; D remains ambiguous. CDR1 is SGHAT and CDR2 is FQDESV in the germline V gene (reference sequence). V was shortened by 3 bases and J by 5 bases, with 7 bases between the two germline ends. The CDR3 extends over 12 amino acids. CDR3 sequence: CASSFIPTEAFF. CDR3 in DNA: TGTGCCAGCAGCTTTATCCCAACTGAAGCTTTCTTT.

The V and J genes are TRBV6-5 and TRBJ2-7; 10 nucleotides match TRBD2. CDR1 MNHEY and CDR2 SVGAGI come from the germline V gene. J gave up 2 bases and V 6 bases, and 4 bases lay outside the gene matches. The CDR3 extends over 14 amino acids. The CDR3 region is CASSRTSGTYEQYF. The CDR3 nucleotides read TGTGCCAGCAGCCGGACTAGCGGAACCTACGAGCAGTACTTC.

V and J are TRBV27 and TRBJ2-2; 7 bases are a match to TRBD2. CDR1 is MNHEY, CDR2 SMNVEV, per germline (reference sequence). The CDR3 has 18 amino acids. V shed 4 bases, J shed 1 base, and the junction held 12 bases outside the gene matches. The CDR3, as DNA: TGTGCCAGCAGTTCGCTGACTAGCCGTCCCGAGAACACCGGGGAGCTGTTTTTT. It encodes CASSSLTSRPENTGELFF.

This chain uses TRBV29-1 with TRBJ1-1; D perhaps matches TRBD1 (5 bases). Germline CDR1 is SQVTM and CDR2 is ANQGSEA. Trimming removed 3 bases from V and 4 bases from J, with 12 bases in between. CDR3 length: 13 amino acids. As DNA, the CDR3 is TGCAGCGTTGATCTTGACAGTCTCACTGAAGCTTTCTTT. Residues: CSVDLDSLTEAFF.

This rearrangement joins TRBV27 to TRBJ2-7; 11 bases align to TRBD1. Germline CDR1 reads MNHEY; CDR2 reads SMNVEV (reference sequence). The CDR3 consists of 13 residues. V gave up 6 bases and J gave up 5 bases; unmatched junction bases: 3. CDR3 nucleotide sequence: TGTGCCAGCAGACGGACAGGGGGCAACGAGCAGTACTTC. Residues: CASRRTGGNEQYF.

The chain joins TRBV30 to TRBJ2-7, with TRBD2 matching 7 bases. The length of the CDR3 is 15 residues. Germline CDR1 reads GTSNPN; CDR2 reads SVGIG (reference sequence). J was trimmed by 2 bases and V by 2 bases; bases with no gene match: 9. Written as DNA, the CDR3 is TGTGCCTGGAGTTGGGCTAGCGGAATCCCCTACGAGCAGTACTTC. It specifies CAWSWASGIPYEQYF.

The gene calls are TRBV28 and TRBJ2-6; D might be TRBD2 (6 bases). Germline CDR1 MDHEN, CDR2 SYDVKM. The CDR3 covers 18 residues. The V and J ends lost 1 base and 0 bases respectively, with 13 bases between them. Here the CDR3 reads CASSLSSRDFSGANVLTF. Here the CDR3 DNA reads TGTGCCAGCAGTTTATCCTCCAGGGACTTCTCTGGGGCCAACGTCCTGACTTTC.

For the CDR3, the DNA is TGTGCCAGCAGATACATAGGGGCGGGCGGCACTGAAGCTTTCTTT. Protein product: CASRYIGAGGTEAFF. The genes are TRBV2 and TRBJ1-1; maybe TRBD1 (5 bases). V was shortened by 6 bases and J by 4 bases, with 18 bases between the two germline ends. This CDR3 is built from 15 residues. The germline V gene has CDR1 SNHLY and CDR2 FYNNEI.

As concerns this clone: Other nucleotide sequences in the sample specify the same CDR3. The J gene is TRBJ2-1, the V gene TRBV25-1; 7 bases align to TRBD1. The CDR3 is 15 amino acids. Unmatched junction bases numbered 4, after V lost 2 bases and J lost 3 bases. In germline, CDR1 is MGHDK, CDR2 SYGVNS. The chain's CDR3 is CASSEQGTDYNEQFF. The CDR3 DNA is TGTGCCAGCAGTGAACAGGGGACAGACTACAATGAGCAGTTCTTC.

The chain has TRBV6-5 and TRBJ2-3; 9 nucleotides line up with TRBD2. Germline-derived CDR1 and CDR2 are MNHEY and SVGAGI. The junction had 1 base not matched to a gene; V was cut back by 5 bases and J by 1 base. This CDR3 has 14 residues. The CDR3 protein is CASSRTSGTDTQYF. Written as DNA, the CDR3 is TGTGCCAGCAGTCGGACTAGCGGCACAGATACGCAGTATTTT.

J is TRBJ2-7 and V is TRBV5-5, with TRBD2 as a possible D gene (7 bases). V gave up 3 bases and J gave up 6 bases, with 19 bases separating them. This CDR3 region has 15 residues. CDR1 is SGHKS and CDR2 is YYEKEE in the germline V gene (reference sequence). CDR3 loop: CASSWGPSGISEQYF. The DNA for the CDR3 is TGTGCCAGCAGCTGGGGGCCTAGCGGCATCTCCGAGCAGTACTTC.

The J gene is TRBJ1-5, the V gene TRBV4-2; tentative D call: TRBD1 (6 bases). Germline values: CDR1 LGHNA, CDR2 YNFKEQ. Trimming cost V 1 base and J 5 bases, with 12 bases left between them. CDR3 length equals 15 residues. CDR3 DNA: TGTGCCAGCAGCCAAGGGGGAACAGGGCATCAGCCCCAGCATTTT. It codes for CASSQGGTGHQPQHF.

The chain recombines TRBV27 with TRBJ2-3, with 7 bases identical to TRBD2. From germline, CDR1 is MNHEY and CDR2 SMNVEV (reference sequence). The CDR3 loop spans 17 amino acids. V shed 7 bases and J 2 bases; nucleotides not matched to a gene: 15. CDR3 protein: CASTAGASGHNTDTQYF. DNA for the CDR3: TGTGCCAGCACCGCTGGGGCTAGCGGACACAACACAGATACGCAGTATTTT.

V usage is TRBV10-1 and J usage is TRBJ2-1; maybe TRBD1 (6 bases). The CDR3 spans 13 residues. V was trimmed by 3 bases and J by 9 bases, leaving 12 bases between them. Germline V gives CDR1 WNHNN, CDR2 SYGVQD (reference sequence). CDR3 bases: TGCGCCAGCAGTGAACAGCAGGGGACTGAGCAGTTCTTC. Protein: CASSEQQGTEQFF.

The chain couples TRBV2 to TRBJ1-1; D is perhaps TRBD1 (5 bases). V dropped 4 bases and J dropped 3 bases, with 15 bases sitting between them. The germline CDR1 and CDR2 sequences are SNHLY and FYNNEI. The CDR3 is 15 amino acids. The DNA of the CDR3 is TGTGCCAGCAGTGCCAGACGGGGCCTGCACACTGAAGCTTTCTTT. As protein: CASSARRGLHTEAFF.

This chain joins TRBV5-1 and TRBJ1-3; the match to TRBD1 covers 8 bases. Germline lookup yields CDR1 SGHRS and CDR2 YFSETQ. This CDR3 is 13 amino acids long. V shed 1 base and J 8 bases; nucleotides not matched to a gene: 2. The CDR3 here is CASSLTGGDTIYF. In nucleotides, the CDR3 is TGCGCCAGCAGCTTGACAGGGGGGGACACCATATATTTT.

The chain joins TRBV4-2 to TRBJ1-1; no definite D call. With 0 bases removed from V and 1 base from J, the gap between germline ends came to 6 bases. The germline CDR1 and CDR2 sequences are LGHNA and YNFKEQ. The CDR3 has 14 residues. CDR3 in DNA: TGTGCCAGCAGCCAAGAACACGGGAACACTGAAGCTTTCTTT. The encoded protein is CASSQEHGNTEAFF.

The chain combines TRBV30 with TRBJ2-7; D assignment may be TRBD1 or TRBD2 (6 bases each). Trimming removed 1 base at V and 2 bases at J, with 18 bases between. The CDR3 extends over 16 amino acids. Germline-derived CDR1 and CDR2 are GTSNPN and SVGIG (reference sequence). CDR3 DNA: TGTGCCTGGAGTGGGGGCGGGGCAGGGGACACCTACGAGCAGTACTTC. Its protein product is CAWSGGGAGDTYEQYF.

The rearrangement uses TRBV15 and TRBJ2-3; TRBD2 agrees at 12 bases. Germline V lookup: CDR1 LNHNV, CDR2 YYDKDF (reference sequence). This CDR3 spans 15 amino acids. J lost 5 bases, V lost 5 bases, and 5 bases had no gene match. DNA of the CDR3: TGTGCCACCAGCGACCGACTAGCGGGAGAAGATACGCAGTATTTT. Residues: CATSDRLAGEDTQYF.

This clone showed up just a few times. The chain recombines TRBV7-8 with TRBJ2-1; a weak D match, TRBD2 (6 bases). Trimming shortened V by 3 bases and J by 4 bases, and 22 bases separated the two germline ends. The germline V gene has CDR1 SGHVS and CDR2 FQNEAQ. This CDR3 comprises 18 residues. The CDR3 DNA follows: TGTGCCAGCAGCTTGTCCAGGCCAGGGCGGGGCCGATACAATGAGCAGTTCTTC. Translated: CASSLSRPGRGRYNEQFF.

This clone appeared once. The V call is TRBV7-6, the J call TRBJ2-1; TRBD1 matches 10 bases. Losses at the gene ends were 5 bases for V and 6 bases for J; bases not matched to a gene: 10. The CDR3 totals 16 residues. Germline CDR1 reads SGHVS; CDR2 reads FNYEAQ. The CDR3 DNA reads as TGTGCCAGCAGCAAGACCGGGACAGGGGAGGCCAATGAGCAGTTCTTC. Its translation is CASSKTGTGEANEQFF.

This rearrangement joins TRBV28 to TRBJ2-2; tentatively, D is TRBD2 (5 bases). Germline values: CDR1 MDHEN, CDR2 SYDVKM. The V gene lost 7 bases and the J gene lost 5 bases, with 11 bases spanning the gap. The CDR3 is made up of 13 amino acids. CDR3 in DNA: TGTGCCAGCAACCGGGGTGGTACCGGGGAGCTGTTTTTT. Its protein product is CASNRGGTGELFF.

V and J are TRBV4-1 and TRBJ1-5, with 10 positions matching TRBD1. This CDR3 comprises 21 residues. V dropped 1 base and J dropped 0; count of bases not matched to a gene: 15. From germline, CDR1 is MGHRA and CDR2 YSYEKL. CDR3 coding DNA: TGCGCCAGCAGCCAAGGCCCTTCGCCGGGACAGGGGCCGGTTAGCAATCAGCCCCAGCATTTT. It encodes CASSQGPSPGQGPVSNQPQHF.

Here the CDR3 reads CASLKNNEKLFF. CDR3 nucleotide sequence: TGTGCCAGCCTAAAAAATAATGAAAAACTGTTTTTT. The chain has TRBV6-1 and TRBJ1-4; D is ambiguous. CDR1 and CDR2 from the germline V gene are MNHNS and SASEGT. Trimming cost V 8 bases and J 4 bases, with 8 bases left between them. This CDR3 has 12 residues.

The rearrangement links TRBV11-1 to TRBJ1-1; D is perhaps TRBD1 (5 bases). CDR3 length: 13 residues. Germline V lookup: CDR1 SGHAT, CDR2 FQDESV (reference sequence). V gave up 5 bases and J gave up 4 bases, with 11 bases separating them. The CDR3 nucleotides read TGTGCCAGCAGCCCGGGGGGAATCACTGAAGCTTTCTTT. Protein: CASSPGGITEAFF.